These T cell receptor beta chains were read from a single sample in a study of cytomegalovirus exposure and HLA in healthy donors. TCRdb's table, derived via immunoSEQ multiplex PCR, lists solely in-frame clones and lacks some. Of about 190,000 clones in the sample, around four fifths were seen once. Sequences were obtained from PBMCs. The source is a man aged 18 to 29 in good health and CMV-seropositive. Both conserved end residues are part of each CDR3. The D gene is left open where the match is weak. Clone size is shown for a subset of rows, as once, few, many or a class of expanded clone.

v_gene: TRBV25-1; len: 14; j_gene: TRBJ1-2; d_gene: -; abundance: -; CDR3aa: CASSEWGTGYSYTF; CDR3nt: TGTGCCAGCAGTGAATGGGGGACTGGTTATAGCTACACCTTC
v_gene: TRBV2; len: 16; j_gene: TRBJ2-5; d_gene: TRBD2; abundance: -; CDR3aa: CASSTGLAGLQETQYF; CDR3nt: TGTGCCAGCAGTACGGGATTAGCGGGCCTCCAAGAGACCCAGTACTTC
v_gene: TRBV7-7; len: 13; j_gene: TRBJ2-5; d_gene: TRBD2; abundance: -; CDR3aa: CASSGLAAETQYF; CDR3nt: TGTGCCAGCAGCGGACTAGCGGCAGAGACCCAGTACTTC
v_gene: TRBV4-2; len: 19; j_gene: TRBJ2-1; d_gene: TRBD2; abundance: -; CDR3aa: CASSQDPASGIRAYNEQFF; CDR3nt: TGTGCCAGCAGCCAAGATCCGGCTAGCGGGATACGGGCCTACAATGAGCAGTTCTTC
v_gene: TRBV4-2; len: 14; j_gene: TRBJ1-1; d_gene: -; abundance: -; CDR3aa: CASSQGQLNTEAFF; CDR3nt: TGTGCCAGCAGCCAAGGGCAGTTGAACACTGAAGCTTTCTTT
v_gene: TRBV9; len: 14; j_gene: TRBJ2-5; d_gene: -; abundance: -; CDR3aa: CASSALSTGETQYF; CDR3nt: TGTGCCAGCAGCGCTCTCTCCACCGGGGAGACCCAGTACTTC
v_gene: TRBV11-2; len: 17; j_gene: TRBJ2-2; d_gene: -; abundance: -; CDR3aa: CASSFRMGTVNTGELFF; CDR3nt: TGTGCCAGCAGCTTTAGAATGGGTACAGTAAACACCGGGGAGCTGTTTTTT
v_gene: TRBV5-5; len: 14; j_gene: TRBJ1-1; d_gene: -; abundance: -; CDR3aa: CASRYLQVNTEAFF; CDR3nt: TGTGCCAGCAGATATTTACAGGTGAACACTGAAGCTTTCTTT
v_gene: TRBV28; len: 13; j_gene: TRBJ2-5; d_gene: -; abundance: -; CDR3aa: CASSPVGVETQYF; CDR3nt: TGTGCCAGCAGTCCCGTCGGGGTGGAGACCCAGTACTTC
v_gene: TRBV7-8; len: 15; j_gene: TRBJ1-3; d_gene: TRBD1; abundance: few; CDR3aa: CASSLRTGPRNTIYF; CDR3nt: TGTGCCAGCAGCTTAAGGACAGGGCCAAGAAACACCATATATTTT
v_gene: TRBV28; len: 15; j_gene: TRBJ2-3; d_gene: TRBD2; abundance: -; CDR3aa: CASSLRGGGTDTQYF; CDR3nt: TGTGCCAGCAGTTTGCGGGGGGGAGGCACAGATACGCAGTATTTT
v_gene: TRBV28; len: 15; j_gene: TRBJ1-5; d_gene: -; abundance: -; CDR3aa: CASGYPGQFNQPQHF; CDR3nt: TGTGCCAGCGGGTACCCTGGACAGTTTAATCAGCCCCAGCATTTT
v_gene: TRBV6-5; len: 14; j_gene: TRBJ2-7; d_gene: TRBD2; abundance: -; CDR3aa: CASSLAGETYEQYF; CDR3nt: TGTGCCAGCAGTTTAGCGGGGGAAACCTACGAGCAGTACTTC
v_gene: TRBV11-2; len: 13; j_gene: TRBJ2-5; d_gene: -; abundance: -; CDR3aa: CASSFGSGETQYF; CDR3nt: TGTGCCAGCAGCTTCGGCAGCGGGGAGACCCAGTACTTC
v_gene: TRBV2; len: 15; j_gene: TRBJ2-5; d_gene: -; abundance: -; CDR3aa: CASSRAKAPQETQYF; CDR3nt: TGTGCCAGCTCGAGGGCAAAGGCCCCCCAAGAGACCCAGTACTTC
v_gene: TRBV19; len: 12; j_gene: TRBJ1-5; d_gene: -; abundance: -; CDR3aa: CASSMTDQPQHF; CDR3nt: TGTGCCAGTAGTATGACAGATCAGCCCCAGCATTTT
v_gene: TRBV5-8; len: 16; j_gene: TRBJ2-5; d_gene: -; abundance: -; CDR3aa: CASSLVGGGLQETQYF; CDR3nt: TGTGCCAGCAGCTTGGTCGGCGGAGGCCTGCAAGAGACCCAGTACTTC
v_gene: TRBV9; len: 14; j_gene: TRBJ1-5; d_gene: -; abundance: -; CDR3aa: CASSAGHSNQPQHF; CDR3nt: TGTGCCAGCAGCGCGGGACACAGCAATCAGCCCCAGCATTTT
v_gene: TRBV27; len: 16; j_gene: TRBJ1-5; d_gene: TRBD1; abundance: -; CDR3aa: CASSLRQGDRNQPQHF; CDR3nt: TGTGCCAGCAGTCTTAGGCAGGGGGATAGAAATCAGCCCCAGCATTTT
v_gene: TRBV5-1; len: 13; j_gene: TRBJ2-5; d_gene: -; abundance: many; CDR3aa: CASTVGRQETQYF; CDR3nt: TGCGCCAGCACCGTGGGCCGTCAAGAGACCCAGTACTTC
v_gene: TRBV7-2; len: 13; j_gene: TRBJ1-2; d_gene: -; abundance: once; CDR3aa: CASSLDGRYGYTF; CDR3nt: TGTGCCAGCAGCTTAGATGGCAGATATGGCTACACCTTC
v_gene: TRBV6-5; len: 14; j_gene: TRBJ1-5; d_gene: -; abundance: -; CDR3aa: CASSYRDKNQPQHF; CDR3nt: TGTGCCAGCAGTTACAGGGACAAAAATCAGCCCCAGCATTTT
v_gene: TRBV27; len: 13; j_gene: TRBJ2-7; d_gene: -; abundance: -; CDR3aa: CASSLNSYYEQYF; CDR3nt: TGTGCCAGCAGTTTAAACTCATACTACGAGCAGTACTTC
v_gene: TRBV4-1; len: 17; j_gene: TRBJ2-1; d_gene: TRBD2; abundance: -; CDR3aa: CASSQDRLAGPYNEQFF; CDR3nt: TGCGCCAGCAGCCAAGATAGGCTAGCGGGGCCCTACAATGAGCAGTTCTTC
v_gene: TRBV7-9; len: 17; j_gene: TRBJ1-2; d_gene: TRBD1; abundance: -; CDR3aa: CASSLRGQDGIRWGYTF; CDR3nt: TGTGCCAGCAGCCTAAGGGGACAGGACGGTATCAGGTGGGGCTACACCTTC
v_gene: TRBV19; len: 12; j_gene: TRBJ1-4; d_gene: -; abundance: -; CDR3aa: CASRVVDEKLFF; CDR3nt: TGTGCCAGTAGGGTAGTTGATGAAAAACTGTTTTTT
v_gene: TRBV5-8; len: 13; j_gene: TRBJ2-7; d_gene: TRBD2; abundance: -; CDR3aa: CASTSGSPYEQYF; CDR3nt: TGTGCCAGCACGAGCGGGAGCCCCTACGAGCAGTACTTC
v_gene: TRBV5-4; len: 14; j_gene: TRBJ1-1; d_gene: -; abundance: -; CDR3aa: CASSLVQKNTEAFF; CDR3nt: TGTGCCAGCAGCTTGGTGCAGAAGAACACTGAAGCTTTCTTT
v_gene: TRBV9; len: 12; j_gene: TRBJ2-7; d_gene: -; abundance: once; CDR3aa: CARLRVLYEQYF; CDR3nt: TGTGCCAGACTGAGGGTGCTGTACGAGCAGTACTTC
v_gene: TRBV6-5; len: 15; j_gene: TRBJ2-3; d_gene: TRBD2; abundance: once; CDR3aa: CASSKGLAGVGTQYF; CDR3nt: TGTGCCAGCAGTAAGGGACTAGCGGGAGTTGGTACGCAGTATTTT
v_gene: TRBV2; len: 14; j_gene: TRBJ2-7; d_gene: -; abundance: -; CDR3aa: CASSGQAKLYEQYF; CDR3nt: TGTGCCAGCAGTGGGCAGGCCAAGCTTTACGAGCAGTACTTC
v_gene: TRBV5-1; len: 16; j_gene: TRBJ2-1; d_gene: TRBD2; abundance: -; CDR3aa: CASSLNVGRAPNEQFF; CDR3nt: TGCGCCAGCAGCTTGAACGTCGGGAGGGCCCCCAATGAGCAGTTCTTC
v_gene: TRBV2; len: 15; j_gene: TRBJ2-1; d_gene: TRBD1; abundance: -; CDR3aa: CASSVQGAVENEQFF; CDR3nt: TGTGCCAGCAGTGTTCAGGGGGCTGTGGAAAATGAGCAGTTCTTC
v_gene: TRBV5-1; len: 15; j_gene: TRBJ2-5; d_gene: -; abundance: -; CDR3aa: CASKGGSGNQETQYF; CDR3nt: TGCGCCAGCAAAGGCGGAAGCGGAAACCAAGAGACCCAGTACTTC
v_gene: TRBV10-2; len: 14; j_gene: TRBJ2-7; d_gene: -; abundance: -; CDR3aa: CASSVLVEGHEQYF; CDR3nt: TGCGCCAGCAGTGTACTAGTAGAAGGGCACGAGCAGTACTTC
v_gene: TRBV27; len: 12; j_gene: TRBJ2-5; d_gene: -; abundance: -; CDR3aa: CASSLSGETQYF; CDR3nt: TGTGCCAGCAGTTTATCGGGCGAGACCCAGTACTTC
v_gene: TRBV25-1; len: 13; j_gene: TRBJ2-3; d_gene: -; abundance: -; CDR3aa: CASSESGVDTQYF; CDR3nt: TGTGCCAGCAGTGAAAGTGGAGTGGATACGCAGTATTTT
v_gene: TRBV5-1; len: 15; j_gene: TRBJ1-2; d_gene: -; abundance: once; CDR3aa: CASKPSGLANYGYTF; CDR3nt: TGCGCCAGCAAACCCTCAGGGTTAGCTAACTATGGCTACACCTTC
v_gene: TRBV6-6; len: 14; j_gene: TRBJ1-1; d_gene: TRBD1; abundance: -; CDR3aa: CASRRRGFSTEAFF; CDR3nt: TGTGCCAGCAGGCGCAGGGGGTTCAGCACTGAAGCTTTCTTT
v_gene: TRBV28; len: 18; j_gene: TRBJ2-6; d_gene: TRBD1; abundance: -; CDR3aa: CASSFPGQGISGANVLTF; CDR3nt: TGTGCCAGCAGTTTCCCGGGACAGGGCATCTCTGGGGCCAACGTCCTGACTTTC
v_gene: TRBV7-3; len: 15; j_gene: TRBJ2-2; d_gene: TRBD2; abundance: -; CDR3aa: CASSPAGGAVGELFF; CDR3nt: TGTGCCAGCAGCCCAGCGGGAGGGGCTGTCGGGGAGCTGTTTTTT
v_gene: TRBV28; len: 13; j_gene: TRBJ1-2; d_gene: -; abundance: -; CDR3aa: CASSLGRDYGYTF; CDR3nt: TGTGCCAGCAGTTTAGGGAGGGACTATGGCTACACCTTC
v_gene: TRBV6-1; len: 15; j_gene: TRBJ2-7; d_gene: -; abundance: -; CDR3aa: CASTWGQVTSYEQYF; CDR3nt: TGTGCCAGCACCTGGGGGCAGGTGACCTCCTACGAGCAGTACTTC
v_gene: TRBV7-3; len: 14; j_gene: TRBJ2-3; d_gene: -; abundance: -; CDR3aa: CASSLLVNTDTQYF; CDR3nt: TGTGCCAGCAGCTTGTTAGTGAACACAGATACGCAGTATTTT
v_gene: TRBV28; len: 12; j_gene: TRBJ2-1; d_gene: -; abundance: -; CDR3aa: CASSSPTGGQFF; CDR3nt: TGTGCCAGCAGTTCCCCGACCGGCGGGCAGTTCTTC
v_gene: TRBV27; len: 16; j_gene: TRBJ2-2; d_gene: TRBD2; abundance: -; CDR3aa: CASISGLAGGHGELFF; CDR3nt: TGTGCCAGCATTAGCGGACTAGCGGGAGGGCACGGGGAGCTGTTTTTT
v_gene: TRBV28; len: 14; j_gene: TRBJ2-5; d_gene: -; abundance: once; CDR3aa: CASSLGGNQETQYF; CDR3nt: TGTGCCAGCAGCCTAGGGGGTAACCAAGAGACCCAGTACTTC
v_gene: TRBV7-2; len: 15; j_gene: TRBJ2-2; d_gene: TRBD2; abundance: -; CDR3aa: CASSPRTSRTGELFF; CDR3nt: TGTGCCAGCAGCCCGAGGACTAGCCGCACCGGGGAGCTGTTTTTT
v_gene: TRBV4-3; len: 18; j_gene: TRBJ2-3; d_gene: -; abundance: -; CDR3aa: CASSQDMGGTSYTDTQYF; CDR3nt: TGCGCCAGCAGCCAAGATATGGGTGGGACTTCTTACACAGATACGCAGTATTTT
v_gene: TRBV9; len: 15; j_gene: TRBJ1-2; d_gene: TRBD1; abundance: -; CDR3aa: CASSVAVRQGGGYTF; CDR3nt: TGTGCCAGCAGCGTAGCCGTAAGACAGGGTGGTGGCTACACCTTC
v_gene: TRBV9; len: 16; j_gene: TRBJ2-1; d_gene: -; abundance: -; CDR3aa: CASSTSGLAGTNEQFF; CDR3nt: TGTGCCAGCAGCACCTCCGGACTTGCCGGAACCAATGAGCAGTTCTTC
v_gene: TRBV7-2; len: 18; j_gene: TRBJ2-7; d_gene: TRBD1; abundance: -; CDR3aa: CASSGGGSRDRGPGGQYF; CDR3nt: TGTGCCAGCAGCGGCGGGGGGAGCCGGGACAGGGGCCCAGGAGGGCAGTACTTC
v_gene: TRBV19; len: 11; j_gene: TRBJ2-3; d_gene: -; abundance: -; CDR3aa: CASSRGDTQYF; CDR3nt: TGTGCCAGTAGTCGAGGGGATACGCAGTATTTT
v_gene: TRBV4-1; len: 16; j_gene: TRBJ2-4; d_gene: -; abundance: -; CDR3aa: CASSQDRGRGTNIQYF; CDR3nt: TGCGCCAGCAGCCAAGATCGAGGAAGGGGGACGAACATTCAGTACTTC
v_gene: TRBV4-3; len: 19; j_gene: TRBJ2-1; d_gene: TRBD2; abundance: -; CDR3aa: CASSQAAPKLAGVPNEQFF; CDR3nt: TGCGCCAGCAGCCAAGCGGCCCCTAAACTAGCGGGAGTCCCAAATGAGCAGTTCTTC
v_gene: TRBV19; len: 14; j_gene: TRBJ1-3; d_gene: TRBD1; abundance: -; CDR3aa: CASSWTGPGNTIYF; CDR3nt: TGTGCCAGTAGTTGGACAGGTCCTGGAAACACCATATATTTT
v_gene: TRBV7-9; len: 16; j_gene: TRBJ2-1; d_gene: TRBD1; abundance: -; CDR3aa: CASSVGQGAVYNEQFF; CDR3nt: TGTGCCAGCAGCGTAGGACAGGGGGCGGTCTACAATGAGCAGTTCTTC
v_gene: TRBV7-9; len: 14; j_gene: TRBJ2-7; d_gene: -; abundance: -; CDR3aa: CASSLAAGANEQYF; CDR3nt: TGTGCCAGCAGCTTAGCGGCAGGGGCGAACGAGCAGTACTTC
v_gene: TRBV6-5; len: 15; j_gene: TRBJ2-5; d_gene: TRBD2; abundance: -; CDR3aa: CASSYVAGARETQYF; CDR3nt: TGTGCCAGCAGTTACGTCGCGGGAGCTCGAGAGACCCAGTACTTC